The rows below give T cell receptor beta chains drawn from one sample of a study of T cell changes during pregnancy in multiple sclerosis. Using immunoSEQ multiplex PCR, the repertoire was profiled, and TCRdb retains in-frame clones only, with some absent. The table includes around 63,000 clones, roughly 91% detected once. This material consisted of peripheral blood, taken after pregnancy. These receptors came from a female donor in good health, enrolled as a control in a pregnancy study. CDR3s include the opening cysteine and the closing phenylalanine or tryptophan. Fields, in order: D gene, J gene, clone size, V gene, CDR3 protein, CDR3 DNA. A D gene is named only where the DNA matches it firmly. A clone size is listed for some rows: how often the clone was seen (once, few, many), or a class if it is expanded.

>NA|TRBJ1-5|NA|TRBV7-2
CASSLGPAPGRQPQHF
TGTGCCAGCAGCTTAGGGCCAGCCCCAGGCCGACAGCCCCAGCATTTT
>TRBD1|TRBJ2-7|NA|TRBV6-5
CASSYFRGPYEQYF
TGTGCCAGCAGTTATTTCAGGGGGCCCTACGAGCAGTACTTC
>NA|TRBJ1-5|once|TRBV6-4
CASSLEEGQPQHF
TGTGCCAGCAGTTTGGAAGAGGGTCAGCCCCAGCATTTT
>TRBD1|TRBJ2-7|NA|TRBV11-3
CASSLGVGTGYEVSYEQYF
TGTGCCAGCAGCTTAGGAGTTGGGACAGGGTATGAAGTCTCCTACGAGCAGTACTTC
>NA|TRBJ1-1|few|TRBV7-2
CASSSSSEAFF
TGTGCCAGCAGCTCGAGTAGTGAAGCTTTCTTT
>NA|TRBJ1-5|NA|TRBV6-5
CASTPRPYSNQPQHF
TGTGCCAGCACCCCGAGGCCTTATAGCAATCAGCCCCAGCATTTT
>NA|TRBJ2-2|NA|TRBV10-3
CAINKEGNTGELFF
TGTGCCATCAACAAGGAGGGGAACACCGGGGAGCTGTTTTTT
>TRBD2|TRBJ2-1|NA|TRBV5-1
CASSSLAGGNNEQFF
TGCGCCAGCAGCTCCCTAGCGGGGGGCAACAATGAGCAGTTCTTC
>NA|TRBJ2-3|once|TRBV6-4
CASSGGDTDTQYF
TGTGCCAGCAGTGGCGGGGACACAGATACGCAGTATTTT
>TRBD1|TRBJ2-7|NA|TRBV6-5
CASSYGQGAYEQYF
TGTGCCAGCAGTTACGGGCAGGGGGCCTACGAGCAGTACTTC
>NA|TRBJ2-3|NA|TRBV9
CASSDTSYDDTQYF
TGTGCCAGCAGCGATACTAGCTACGACGATACGCAGTATTTT
>NA|TRBJ2-1|NA|TRBV7-3
CASSLDAGAQEQFF
TGTGCCAGCAGCTTAGATGCGGGGGCGCAAGAGCAGTTCTTC
>TRBD2|TRBJ2-1|NA|TRBV30
CAWTNGGGTEQFF
TGTGCCTGGACAAACGGGGGGGGCACTGAGCAGTTCTTC
>NA|TRBJ2-5|NA|TRBV27
CASSLIDRFQETQYF
TGTGCCAGCAGTTTGATCGACAGGTTCCAAGAGACCCAGTACTTC
>NA|TRBJ2-7|few|TRBV19
CASSIDLGGVTYEQYF
TGTGCCAGTAGTATAGATCTAGGCGGGGTAACCTACGAGCAGTACTTC
>TRBD1|TRBJ1-5|NA|TRBV7-8
CASSIDRGDQPQHF
TGTGCCAGCAGCATAGACAGGGGCGATCAGCCCCAGCATTTT
>TRBD1|TRBJ1-1|once|TRBV5-1
CASSRDRGRFEAFF
TGCGCCAGCAGTAGGGACAGGGGGCGTTTTGAAGCTTTCTTT
>NA|TRBJ1-2|NA|TRBV6-5
CASSYSSRETGYTF
TGTGCCAGCAGTTACTCGAGCAGGGAAACCGGCTACACCTTC
>TRBD2|TRBJ2-3|NA|TRBV9
CASSARLAAGTDTQYF
TGTGCCAGCAGCGCACGACTAGCGGCGGGGACAGATACGCAGTATTTT
>TRBD1|TRBJ2-1|NA|TRBV2
CASRGGTGVSNNEQFF
TGTGCCAGCAGGGGGGGGACAGGGGTTTCAAACAATGAGCAGTTCTTC
>TRBD2|TRBJ2-1|NA|TRBV4-1
CASSQDPGLVFNEQFF
TGCGCCAGCAGCCAAGATCCGGGACTAGTGTTCAATGAGCAGTTCTTC
>NA|TRBJ1-4|NA|TRBV9
CASSATAIATNEKLFF
TGTGCCAGCAGCGCGACAGCGATTGCAACTAATGAAAAACTGTTTTTT
>TRBD1|TRBJ2-1|NA|TRBV5-1
CASRLPGQVYNEQFF
TGCGCCAGCAGACTCCCGGGACAGGTTTACAATGAGCAGTTCTTC
>NA|TRBJ2-7|NA|TRBV27
CASSLAVSMAGYEQYF
TGTGCCAGCAGTTTGGCCGTATCCATGGCAGGGTACGAGCAGTACTTC
>NA|TRBJ1-2|NA|TRBV5-1
CASSVGHQSYGYTF
TGCGCCAGCAGCGTAGGACACCAGTCATATGGCTACACCTTC
>NA|TRBJ2-7|NA|TRBV6-1
CASSALTVSYEQYF
TGTGCCAGCAGTGCCCTGACAGTCTCCTACGAGCAGTACTTC
>TRBD1|TRBJ1-5|NA|TRBV5-4
CASSSHGQGNNQPQHF
TGTGCCAGCAGCTCCCACGGACAGGGAAACAATCAGCCCCAGCATTTT
>TRBD1|TRBJ1-1|NA|TRBV19
CASKVQTGVDTEAFF
TGTGCCAGTAAGGTCCAGACAGGGGTTGACACTGAAGCTTTCTTT
>NA|TRBJ2-6|NA|TRBV9
CASSAQGTAMPSGANVLTF
TGTGCCAGCAGCGCCCAGGGGACCGCTATGCCCTCTGGGGCCAACGTCCTGACTTTC
>NA|TRBJ1-6|NA|TRBV6-5
CASSYSAYNSPLHF
TGTGCCAGCAGTTACTCCGCCTATAATTCACCCCTCCACTTT
>TRBD1|TRBJ1-5|NA|TRBV9
CASSPRQGEQPQHF
TGTGCCAGCAGCCCTCGACAGGGGGAACAGCCCCAGCATTTT
>TRBD1|TRBJ2-1|NA|TRBV2
CASSDIIGGQGNNEQFF
TGTGCCAGCAGTGATATTATCGGAGGACAGGGGAACAATGAGCAGTTCTTC
>NA|TRBJ1-2|NA|TRBV5-4
CASSSRNPPPGYTF
TGTGCCAGCAGCTCGAGGAACCCCCCGCCGGGCTACACCTTC
>NA|TRBJ1-3|NA|TRBV19
CASDTTGSGNTIYF
TGTGCCAGCGATACGACAGGCTCTGGAAACACCATATATTTT
>TRBD1|TRBJ2-7|NA|TRBV5-1
CASSMRGQGSYEQYF
TGCGCCAGCAGCATGAGGGGACAGGGTTCCTACGAGCAGTACTTC
>NA|TRBJ1-2|NA|TRBV4-3
CASSQGRLGYGYTF
TGCGCCAGCAGCCAGGGGAGGCTGGGCTATGGCTACACCTTC
>NA|TRBJ1-3|NA|TRBV5-4
CASSSGGSFGGNTIYF
TGTGCCAGCAGCTCGGGAGGGTCATTCGGGGGAAACACCATATATTTT
>NA|TRBJ2-6|NA|TRBV4-3
CASSQDHPGANVLTF
TGCGCCAGCAGCCAAGATCATCCAGGGGCCAACGTCCTGACTTTC
>TRBD2|TRBJ2-7|NA|TRBV11-2
CASSFLAGPGEQYF
TGTGCCAGCAGCTTTTTAGCGGGGCCAGGCGAGCAGTACTTC
>NA|TRBJ1-2|once|TRBV11-2
CASSSTGYGYTF
TGTGCCAGCAGCTCAACAGGCTATGGCTACACCTTC
>NA|TRBJ1-2|NA|TRBV4-1
CASSSQVTTYGYTF
TGCGCCAGCAGCTCCCAGGTTACGACCTATGGCTACACCTTC
>NA|TRBJ1-5|NA|TRBV7-2
CASSLESTPGPQHF
TGTGCCAGCAGCTTAGAGAGTACCCCCGGGCCCCAGCATTTT